This TCR beta chain was identified in a study of response to subunit inactivated influenza vaccine. TCRdb ran MiXCR on the RT-PCR reads and lists one entry per CDR3 protein. In the table there are about 650,000 distinct CDR3 sequences, 14% of which are singletons. Points from the study as a whole: The study's authors posited that every seasonal influenza vaccination enlists few new T cells.

This CDR3 region has 14 residues. J gave up 4 bases and V 7 bases, and 8 bases lay outside the gene matches. Notes on this clonotype: Its antigen is not identified.

The V and J genes are TRBV12-3 or TRBV12-4 and TRBJ2-3; 7 bases fit TRBD2. The material was PBMCs from blood, obtained 14 to 15 days before vaccination. The receptor was isolated from a man aged 45-60 years who received an inactivated influenza vaccine. CDR3 DNA: TGTGCCAGCACCCTCAGGGAGGGCCCAGATACGCAGTATTTT. It codes for CASTLREGPDTQYF.